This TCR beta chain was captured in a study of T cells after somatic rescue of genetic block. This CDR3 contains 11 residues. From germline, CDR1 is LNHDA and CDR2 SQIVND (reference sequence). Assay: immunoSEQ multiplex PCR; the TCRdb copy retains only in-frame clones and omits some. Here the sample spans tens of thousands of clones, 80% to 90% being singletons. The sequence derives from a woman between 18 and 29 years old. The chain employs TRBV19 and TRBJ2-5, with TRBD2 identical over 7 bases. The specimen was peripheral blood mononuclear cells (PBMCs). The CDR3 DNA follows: TGTGCTAGCGGGTTCTCAGAGACCCAGTACTTC. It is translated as CASGFSETQYF.